This T cell receptor beta chain was identified in a study of control samples from healthy donors and cancer patients. This clone showed up just a few times. Trimming left V 3 bases short and J 0 bases short, with 14 bases between. The CDR3 spans 17 residues. Looked up from germline, CDR1 is MDHEN and CDR2 is SYDVKM. Measured with immunoSEQ multiplex PCR; TCRdb has only the in-frame clones, and not every one. Here the sample spans more than 150,000 clones, more than 85% being singletons. The chain carries TRBV28 and TRBJ1-4; maybe TRBD1 (5 bases). The receptor comes from a woman aged 30 to 39 in good health. Sequenced: blood. As DNA, the CDR3 is TGTGCCAGCAGTTTGTCAGGGAGTGGGGCAACTAATGAAAAACTGTTTTTT. Protein product: CASSLSGSGATNEKLFF.